This TCR beta chain was recorded in a study of blood T cell repertoires in COVID-19. The assay was immunoSEQ multiplex PCR, and TCRdb's table has in-frame clones only and misses some. The table records hundreds of thousands of clones, around 91% of them present only once. The CDR3 loop spans 11 amino acids. Germline CDR1 reads WSHSY; CDR2 reads SAAADI. The V gene lost 2 bases and the J gene lost 6 bases, with 3 bases spanning the gap. This sequence originates from a man aged 30-40 years who had recovered from COVID-19. Sequences were obtained from PBMCs or T cells enriched from blood (not recorded which). The chain links TRBV10-2 to TRBJ2-3; D is undetermined. The CDR3 nucleotides read TGCGCCAGCAGTGAGGCGGATACGCAGTATTTT. The encoded protein is CASSEADTQYF.